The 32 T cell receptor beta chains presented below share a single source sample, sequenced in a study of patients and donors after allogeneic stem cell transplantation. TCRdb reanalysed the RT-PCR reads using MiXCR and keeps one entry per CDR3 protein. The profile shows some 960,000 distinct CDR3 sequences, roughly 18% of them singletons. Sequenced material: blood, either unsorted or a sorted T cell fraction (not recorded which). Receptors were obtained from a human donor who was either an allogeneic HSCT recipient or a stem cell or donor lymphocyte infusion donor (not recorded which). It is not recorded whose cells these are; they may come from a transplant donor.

Here the CDR3 DNA reads TGTGCCAGCAACCTGGGGGGTCAGCCCCAGCATTTT. It yields the protein CASNLGGQPQHF. The rearrangement links TRBV12-3 or TRBV12-4 to TRBJ1-5; perhaps TRBD1 as D (5 bases). The ends were cut back, 7 bases at V and 6 bases at J, with 10 bases in the middle. The CDR3 extends over 12 amino acids.

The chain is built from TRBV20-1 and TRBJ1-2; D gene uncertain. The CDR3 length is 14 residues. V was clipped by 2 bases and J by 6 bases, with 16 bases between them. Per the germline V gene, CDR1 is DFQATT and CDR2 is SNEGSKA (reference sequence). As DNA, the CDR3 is TGCAGTGCTAGATGGTCTGAGATAGGCGATGGCTACACCTTC. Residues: CSARWSEIGDGYTF.

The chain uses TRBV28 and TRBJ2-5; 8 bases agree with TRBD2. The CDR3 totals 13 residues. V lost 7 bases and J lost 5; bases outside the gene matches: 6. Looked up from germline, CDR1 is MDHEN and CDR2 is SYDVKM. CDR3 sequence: CASKPGLVETQYF. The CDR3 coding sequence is TGTGCCAGCAAACCGGGACTAGTGGAGACCCAGTACTTC.

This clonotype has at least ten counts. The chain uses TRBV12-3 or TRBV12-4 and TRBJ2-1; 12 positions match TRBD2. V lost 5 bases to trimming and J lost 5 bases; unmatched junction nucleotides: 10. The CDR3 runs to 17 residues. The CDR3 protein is CASSLTSGRGTNNEQFF. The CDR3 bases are TGTGCCAGCAGTCTGACTAGCGGGAGAGGTACGAACAATGAGCAGTTCTTC.

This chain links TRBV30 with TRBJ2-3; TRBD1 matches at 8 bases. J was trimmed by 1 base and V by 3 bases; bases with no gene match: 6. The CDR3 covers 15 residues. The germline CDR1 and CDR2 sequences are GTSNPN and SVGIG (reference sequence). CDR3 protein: CAWSNLRGRTDTQYF. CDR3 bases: TGTGCCTGGAGCAATCTCAGGGGGCGCACAGATACGCAGTATTTT.

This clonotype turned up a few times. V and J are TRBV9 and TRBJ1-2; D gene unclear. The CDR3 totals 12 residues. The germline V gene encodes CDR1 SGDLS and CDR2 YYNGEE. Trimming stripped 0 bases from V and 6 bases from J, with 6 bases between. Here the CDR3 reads CASSVGKDGYTF. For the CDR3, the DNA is TGTGCCAGCAGCGTAGGGAAGGATGGCTACACCTTC.

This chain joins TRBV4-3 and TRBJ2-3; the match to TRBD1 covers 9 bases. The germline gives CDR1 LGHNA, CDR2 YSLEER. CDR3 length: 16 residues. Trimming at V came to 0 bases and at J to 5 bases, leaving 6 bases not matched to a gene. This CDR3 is CASSQDTGGSQDTQYF. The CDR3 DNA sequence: TGCGCCAGCAGCCAAGATACAGGGGGCTCTCAAGATACGCAGTATTTT.

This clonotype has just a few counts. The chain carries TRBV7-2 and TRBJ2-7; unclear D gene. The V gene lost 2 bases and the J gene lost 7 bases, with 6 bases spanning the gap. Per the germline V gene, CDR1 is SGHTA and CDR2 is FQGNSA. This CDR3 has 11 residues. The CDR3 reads CASSLIAEQYF. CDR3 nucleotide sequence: TGTGCCAGCAGCTTAATCGCAGAGCAGTACTTC.

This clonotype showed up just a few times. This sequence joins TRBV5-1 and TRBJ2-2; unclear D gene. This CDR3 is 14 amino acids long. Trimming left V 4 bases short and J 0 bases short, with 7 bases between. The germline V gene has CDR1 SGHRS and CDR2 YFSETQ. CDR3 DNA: TGCGCCAGCAGCGTAATACCGAACACCGGGGAGCTGTTTTTT. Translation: CASSVIPNTGELFF.

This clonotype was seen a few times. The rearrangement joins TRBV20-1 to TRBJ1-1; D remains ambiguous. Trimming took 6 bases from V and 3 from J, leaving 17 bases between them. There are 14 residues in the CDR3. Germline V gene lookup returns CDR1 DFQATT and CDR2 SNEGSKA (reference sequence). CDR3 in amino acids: CSATGPRRDTEAFF. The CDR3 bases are TGCAGTGCCACCGGACCGAGGCGGGACACTGAAGCTTTCTTT.

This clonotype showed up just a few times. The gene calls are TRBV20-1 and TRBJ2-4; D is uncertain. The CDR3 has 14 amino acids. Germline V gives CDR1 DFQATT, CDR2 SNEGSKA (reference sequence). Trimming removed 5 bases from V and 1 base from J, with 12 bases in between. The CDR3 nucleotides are TGCAGTGCTCCGACGTATGAGGCCAAAAACATTCAGTACTTC. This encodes CSAPTYEAKNIQYF.

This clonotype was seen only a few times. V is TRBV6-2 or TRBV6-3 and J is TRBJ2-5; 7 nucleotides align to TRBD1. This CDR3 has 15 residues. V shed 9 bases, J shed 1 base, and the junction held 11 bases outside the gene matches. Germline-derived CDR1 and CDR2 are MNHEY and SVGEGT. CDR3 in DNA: TGTGCCAGTATAGGGACAGCGAGATTCCAAGAGACCCAGTACTTC. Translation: CASIGTARFQETQYF.

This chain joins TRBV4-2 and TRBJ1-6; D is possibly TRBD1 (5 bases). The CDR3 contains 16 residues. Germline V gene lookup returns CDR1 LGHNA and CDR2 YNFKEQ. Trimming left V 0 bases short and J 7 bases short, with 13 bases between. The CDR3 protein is CASSQDWARENSPLHF. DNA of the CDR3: TGTGCCAGCAGCCAAGATTGGGCCAGGGAGAATTCACCCCTCCACTTT.

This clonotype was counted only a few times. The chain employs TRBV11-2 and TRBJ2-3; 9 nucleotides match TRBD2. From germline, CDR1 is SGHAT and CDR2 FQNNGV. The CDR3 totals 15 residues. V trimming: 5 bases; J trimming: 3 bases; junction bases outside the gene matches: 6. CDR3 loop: CASSPNAGGTDTQYF. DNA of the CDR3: TGTGCCAGCAGCCCTAACGCGGGGGGGACAGATACGCAGTATTTT.

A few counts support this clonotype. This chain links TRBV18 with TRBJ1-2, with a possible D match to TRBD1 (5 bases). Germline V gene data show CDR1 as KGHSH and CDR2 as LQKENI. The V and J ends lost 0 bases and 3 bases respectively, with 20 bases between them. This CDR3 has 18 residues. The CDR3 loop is CASSPPRAGIGAHYGYTF. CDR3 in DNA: TGTGCCAGCTCACCACCTAGGGCAGGGATCGGCGCGCACTATGGCTACACCTTC.

CDR3 coding DNA: TGTGCCAGCAGTTACTCGAAGGGGCCGGAGTATGGCTACACCTTC. It is translated as CASSYSKGPEYGYTF. The rearrangement joins TRBV6-5 to TRBJ1-2; a weak D match, TRBD1 (5 bases). Germline V gives CDR1 MNHEY, CDR2 SVGAGI. V lost 0 bases and J 5 bases, leaving 13 bases between the germline ends. CDR3 length: 15 amino acids.

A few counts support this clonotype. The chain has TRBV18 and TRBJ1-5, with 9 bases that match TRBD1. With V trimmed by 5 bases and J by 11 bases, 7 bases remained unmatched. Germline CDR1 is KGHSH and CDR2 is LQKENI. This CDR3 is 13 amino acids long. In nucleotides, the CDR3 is TGTGCCAGCTCAACCGGGACAGGGATTGCCCAGCATTTT. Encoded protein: CASSTGTGIAQHF. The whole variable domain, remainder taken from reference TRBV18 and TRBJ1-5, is NAGVMQNPRHLVRRRGQEARLRCSPMKGHSHVYWYRQLPEEGLKFMVYLQKENIIDESGMPKERFSAEFPKEGPSILRIQQVVRGDSAAYFCASSTGTGIAQHFGDGTRLSIL.

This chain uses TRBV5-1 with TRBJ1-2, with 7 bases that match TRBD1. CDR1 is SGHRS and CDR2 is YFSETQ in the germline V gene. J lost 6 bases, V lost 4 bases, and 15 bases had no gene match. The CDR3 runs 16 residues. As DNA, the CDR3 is TGCGCCAGCAGCCCGGTCACGGGGCAGGGGGGACATGGCTACACCTTC. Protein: CASSPVTGQGGHGYTF.

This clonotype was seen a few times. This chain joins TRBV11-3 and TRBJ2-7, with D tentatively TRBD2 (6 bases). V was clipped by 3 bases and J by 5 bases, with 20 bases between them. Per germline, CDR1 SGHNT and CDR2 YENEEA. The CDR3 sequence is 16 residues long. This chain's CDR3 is CASSFRWRGYVNEQYF. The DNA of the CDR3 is TGTGCCAGCAGCTTTAGGTGGAGGGGATATGTCAACGAGCAGTACTTC.

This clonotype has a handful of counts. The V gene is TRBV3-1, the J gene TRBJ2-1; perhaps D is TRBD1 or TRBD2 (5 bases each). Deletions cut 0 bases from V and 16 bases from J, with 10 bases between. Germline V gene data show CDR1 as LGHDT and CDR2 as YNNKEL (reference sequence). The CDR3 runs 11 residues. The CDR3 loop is CASSQERGRFF. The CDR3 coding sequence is TGTGCCAGCAGCCAAGAGAGGGGACGTTTCTTC.

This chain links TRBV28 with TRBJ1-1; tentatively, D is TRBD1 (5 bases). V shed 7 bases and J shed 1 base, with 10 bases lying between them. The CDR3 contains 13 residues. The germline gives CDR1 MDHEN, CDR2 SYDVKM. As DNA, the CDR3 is TGTGCCAGCAATGTAAGGGGGAACACTGAAGCTTTCTTT. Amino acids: CASNVRGNTEAFF.

CDR3 sequence reads: CASREGQGYGYTF. The DNA for the CDR3 is TGTGCCAGCAGAGAGGGACAGGGCTATGGCTACACCTTC. The chain is built from TRBV4-2 and TRBJ1-2, with 9 positions matching TRBD1. Trimming at V came to 6 bases and at J to 4 bases, leaving 3 bases not matched to a gene. Germline V lookup: CDR1 LGHNA, CDR2 YNFKEQ. The CDR3 sequence is 13 residues long.

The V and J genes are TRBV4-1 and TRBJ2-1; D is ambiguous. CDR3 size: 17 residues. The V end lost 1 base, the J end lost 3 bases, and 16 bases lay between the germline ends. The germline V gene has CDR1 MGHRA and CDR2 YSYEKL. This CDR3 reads CASSQGPATYDYNEQFF. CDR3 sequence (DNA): TGCGCCAGCAGCCAAGGCCCGGCCACATATGACTACAATGAGCAGTTCTTC.

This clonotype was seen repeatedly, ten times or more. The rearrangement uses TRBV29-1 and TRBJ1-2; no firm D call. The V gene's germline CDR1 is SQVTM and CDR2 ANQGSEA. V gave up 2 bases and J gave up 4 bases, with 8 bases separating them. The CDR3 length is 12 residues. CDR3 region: CSVERRSYGYTF. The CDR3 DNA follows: TGCAGCGTTGAAAGGCGTTCCTATGGCTACACCTTC.

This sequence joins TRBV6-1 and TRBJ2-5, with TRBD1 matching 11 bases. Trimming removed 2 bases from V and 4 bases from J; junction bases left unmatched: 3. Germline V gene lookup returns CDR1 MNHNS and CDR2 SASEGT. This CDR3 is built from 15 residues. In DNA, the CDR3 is TGTGCCAGCAGTGAATCGGACAGGGGGCGAGAGACCCAGTACTTC. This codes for CASSESDRGRETQYF.

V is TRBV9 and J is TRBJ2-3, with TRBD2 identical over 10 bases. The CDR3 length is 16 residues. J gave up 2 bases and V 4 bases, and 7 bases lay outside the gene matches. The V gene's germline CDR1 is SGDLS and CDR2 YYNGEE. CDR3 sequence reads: CASSPVAGGHTDTQYF. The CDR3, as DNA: TGTGCCAGCAGCCCAGTAGCGGGAGGCCACACAGATACGCAGTATTTT.

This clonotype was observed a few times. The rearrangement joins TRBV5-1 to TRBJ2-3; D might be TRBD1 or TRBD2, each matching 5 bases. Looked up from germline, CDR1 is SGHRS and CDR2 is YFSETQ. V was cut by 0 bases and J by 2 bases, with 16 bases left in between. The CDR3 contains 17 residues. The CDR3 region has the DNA TGCGCCAGCAGCTTGGATGCTACGGGGCTTCCCACAGATACGCAGTATTTT. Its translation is CASSLDATGLPTDTQYF.

In DNA form, the CDR3 reads TGTGCCAGCAGCTTGATGTACGGGGAACCACGGAACACTGAAGCTTTCTTT. Its protein is CASSLMYGEPRNTEAFF. V and J are TRBV5-6 and TRBJ1-1; D gene uncertain. There are 17 residues in the CDR3. V lost 1 base and J 1 base, leaving 17 bases between the germline ends. From germline, CDR1 is SGHDT and CDR2 YYEEEE.

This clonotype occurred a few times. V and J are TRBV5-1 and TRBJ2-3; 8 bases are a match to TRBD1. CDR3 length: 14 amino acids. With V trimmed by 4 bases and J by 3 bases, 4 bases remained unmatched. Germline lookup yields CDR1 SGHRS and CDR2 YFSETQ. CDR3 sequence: CASSPDRVTDTQYF. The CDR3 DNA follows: TGCGCCAGCAGCCCGGACAGGGTTACAGATACGCAGTATTTT.

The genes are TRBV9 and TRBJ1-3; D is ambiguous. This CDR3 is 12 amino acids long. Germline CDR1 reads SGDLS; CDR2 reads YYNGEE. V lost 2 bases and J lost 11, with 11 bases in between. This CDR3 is CASSVGPGPIYF. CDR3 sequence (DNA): TGTGCCAGCAGCGTTGGGCCCGGGCCCATATATTTT. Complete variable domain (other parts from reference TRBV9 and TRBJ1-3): DSGVTQTPKHLITATGQRVTLRCSPRSGDLSVYWYQQSLDQGLQFLIQYYNGEERAKGNILERFSAQQFPDLHSELNLSSLELGDSALYFCASSVGPGPIYFGEGSWLTVV.

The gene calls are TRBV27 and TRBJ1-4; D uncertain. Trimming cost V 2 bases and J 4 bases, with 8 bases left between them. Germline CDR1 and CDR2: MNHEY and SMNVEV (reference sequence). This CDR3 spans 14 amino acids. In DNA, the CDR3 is TGTGCCAGCAGTTTACTCGGGCTTAATGAAAAACTGTTTTTT. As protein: CASSLLGLNEKLFF. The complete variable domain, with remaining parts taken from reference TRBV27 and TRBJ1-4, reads EAQVTQNPRYLITVTGKKLTVTCSQNMNHEYMSWYRQDPGLGLRQIYYSMNVEVTDKGDVPEGYKVSRKEKRNFPLILESPSPNQTSLYFCASSLLGLNEKLFFGSGTQLSVL.

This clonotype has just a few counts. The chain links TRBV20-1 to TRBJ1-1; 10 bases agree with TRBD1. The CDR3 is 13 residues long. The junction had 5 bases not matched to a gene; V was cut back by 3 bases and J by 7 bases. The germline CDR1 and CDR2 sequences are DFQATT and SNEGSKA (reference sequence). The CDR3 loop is CSASETGGLEAFF. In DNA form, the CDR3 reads TGCAGTGCTAGTGAGACAGGGGGCCTTGAAGCTTTCTTT.